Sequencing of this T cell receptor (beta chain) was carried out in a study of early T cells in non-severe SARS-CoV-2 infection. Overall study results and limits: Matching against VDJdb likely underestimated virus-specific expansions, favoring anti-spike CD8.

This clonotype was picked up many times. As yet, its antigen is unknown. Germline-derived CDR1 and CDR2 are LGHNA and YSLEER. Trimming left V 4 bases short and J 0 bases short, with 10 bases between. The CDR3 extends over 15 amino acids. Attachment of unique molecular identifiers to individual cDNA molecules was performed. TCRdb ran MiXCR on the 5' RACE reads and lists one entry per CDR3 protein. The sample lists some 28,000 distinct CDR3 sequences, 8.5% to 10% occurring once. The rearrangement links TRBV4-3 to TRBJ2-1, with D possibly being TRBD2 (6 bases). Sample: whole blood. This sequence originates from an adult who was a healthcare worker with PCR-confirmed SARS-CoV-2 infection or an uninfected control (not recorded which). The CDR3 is CASSRAGGSYNEQFF. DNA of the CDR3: TGCGCCAGCAGCCGGGCCGGGGGCTCCTACAATGAGCAGTTCTTC.